Below are 32 T cell receptor beta chains sequenced from a single sample in a study of T cell responses to AZD1222 COVID-19 vaccine. Sequencing was performed with immunoSEQ multiplex PCR; in TCRdb, only in-frame clones are kept and a portion is missing. The sample contains roughly 90,000 clones, 80% to 90% of which appear only once. The input for sequencing was peripheral blood, taken 28 days after the second AZD1222 dose. The receptor set was obtained from an adult who received the AZD1222 COVID-19 vaccine.

This clone was picked up a small number of times. This sequence joins TRBV7-9 and TRBJ2-3, with 14 bases lining up with TRBD2. Germline CDR1 is SEHNR and CDR2 is FQNEAQ (reference sequence). Losses at the gene ends were 4 bases for V and 4 bases for J; bases not matched to a gene: 7. The CDR3 extends over 17 amino acids. The CDR3, as DNA: TGTGCCAGCAGCTCCCTCGAGACTAGCGGGGGGGCAGATACGCAGTATTTT. This translates into CASSSLETSGGADTQYF. The complete variable domain, with remaining parts taken from reference TRBV7-9 and TRBJ2-3, reads DTGVSQNPRHKITKRGQNVTFRCDPISEHNRLYWYRQTLGQGPEFLTYFQNEAQLEKSRLLSDRFSAERPKGSFSTLEIQRTEQGDSAMYLCASSSLETSGGADTQYFGPGTRLTVL.

V gene TRBV7-8 combines with J gene TRBJ1-3; no definite D call. V dropped 5 bases and J dropped 2 bases, with 10 bases sitting between them. CDR3 length: 14 residues. Germline values: CDR1 SGHVS, CDR2 FQNEAQ. CDR3 in amino acids: CASSEGLTGNTIYF. For the CDR3, the DNA is TGTGCCAGCAGCGAAGGACTTACTGGAAACACCATATATTTT.

The V and J genes are TRBV19 and TRBJ2-3; 11 bases map to TRBD2. This CDR3 is built from 16 residues. V lost 8 bases, J lost 1 base, and 8 bases stayed unmatched. Per the germline V gene, CDR1 is LNHDA and CDR2 is SQIVND (reference sequence). The DNA of the CDR3 is TGTGCCAGTGTTAGCGGGAGGGCCGGGGGCACAGATACGCAGTATTTT. Its translation: CASVSGRAGGTDTQYF.

This clone was seen only once. The chain links TRBV12-3 or TRBV12-4 to TRBJ1-3; D call uncertain. Trimming took off 6 bases at V and 0 bases at J, with 3 bases between the two ends. This CDR3 spans 12 amino acids. The CDR3 sequence: CASRVSGNTIYF. CDR3 sequence (DNA): TGTGCCAGCAGGGTCTCTGGAAACACCATATATTTT.

J is TRBJ1-5 and V is TRBV3-1 (or the pseudogene TRBV3-2), with D uncertain. Trimming took off 0 bases at V and 5 bases at J, with 11 bases between the two ends. Germline V gives CDR1 LGHDT, CDR2 YNNKEL (reference sequence). The CDR3 runs to 15 residues. The CDR3 protein is CASSQDSAAHQPQHF. In DNA, the CDR3 is TGTGCCAGCAGCCAAGACTCGGCAGCCCATCAGCCCCAGCATTTT.

The chain combines TRBV2 with TRBJ1-6; D unclear. The CDR3 runs 14 residues. CDR1 SNHLY and CDR2 FYNNEI come from the germline V gene. Deletions cut 6 bases from V and 8 bases from J, with 14 bases between. CDR3 in amino acids: CASRYTARDSPLHF. For the CDR3, the DNA is TGTGCCAGCAGGTACACCGCGAGAGATTCACCCCTCCACTTT. The variable domain in full, with the rest retrieved from reference TRBV2 and TRBJ1-6, is EPEVTQTPSHQVTQMGQEVILRCVPISNHLYFYWYRQILGQKVEFLVSFYNNEISEKSEIFDDQFSVERPDGSNFTLKIRSTKLEDSAMYFCASRYTARDSPLHFGNGTRLTVT.

This rearrangement joins TRBV3-1 (or the pseudogene TRBV3-2) to TRBJ2-2; no definite D call. This CDR3 is built from 13 residues. The V end was cut by 2 bases, the J end by 6 bases, with 7 bases between. The germline CDR1 and CDR2 sequences are LGHDT and YNNKEL (reference sequence). The CDR3 DNA sequence: TGTGCCAGCAGCCAATACGCGGCCGGGGAGCTGTTTTTT. Its protein is CASSQYAAGELFF.

This clone turned up a few times. The genes are TRBV7-2 and TRBJ2-1; no firm D call. V was cut by 5 bases and J by 4 bases, with 15 bases left in between. Germline assignment: CDR1 SGHTA and CDR2 FQGNSA. The CDR3 totals 15 residues. CDR3 nucleotide sequence: TGTGCCAGCAGCCCCGCGGCACTGGATTACAATGAGCAGTTCTTC. It encodes CASSPAALDYNEQFF.

V is TRBV21-1 and J is TRBJ2-3; the DNA was not compared with TRBD2, the D call given in the table. TRBV21-1 is designated a pseudogene. The CDR3 is 17 residues long. As DNA, the CDR3 is TGTGCCAGCAGCAACGATAGGACTAGCGGGAGCACAGATACGCAGTATTTT. Amino acid sequence: CASSNDRTSGSTDTQYF.

The chain couples TRBV5-5 to TRBJ1-3; D unclear. The CDR3 totals 15 residues. Looked up from germline, CDR1 is SGHKS and CDR2 is YYEKEE (reference sequence). V was pared by 0 bases and J by 4 bases, with 11 bases between. This CDR3 is CASSLAGGSGNTIYF. The DNA for the CDR3 is TGTGCCAGCAGCTTGGCAGGCGGGTCCGGAAACACCATATATTTT.

The V and J genes are TRBV30 and TRBJ1-5; TRBD1 matches 7 bases. The CDR3 extends over 15 amino acids. V shed 5 bases and J 6 bases; nucleotides not matched to a gene: 13. Per germline, CDR1 GTSNPN and CDR2 SVGIG (reference sequence). In DNA form, the CDR3 reads TGTGCCTGGGCGACAGGGTTTGGGTTCCGTCAGCCCCAGCATTTT. Translating gives CAWATGFGFRQPQHF.

The chain carries TRBV4-1 and TRBJ1-2; 7 bases align to TRBD1. The CDR3 totals 14 residues. The V segment lost 0 bases and the J segment 3 bases; nucleotides outside the gene matches: 1. The germline CDR1 and CDR2 sequences are MGHRA and YSYEKL. CDR3 in amino acids: CASSQDTGDYGYTF. As DNA, the CDR3 is TGCGCCAGCAGCCAAGATACAGGGGACTATGGCTACACCTTC.

J is TRBJ1-2 and V is TRBV9; 9 nucleotides match TRBD1. The CDR3 runs to 16 residues. V lost 0 bases, J lost 6 bases, and 9 bases stayed unmatched. Germline V lookup: CDR1 SGDLS, CDR2 YYNGEE. The CDR3 spells CASSVAGGTGFDGYTF. In DNA form, the CDR3 reads TGTGCCAGCAGCGTAGCTGGGGGGACAGGGTTTGATGGCTACACCTTC. The complete variable domain, with remaining parts taken from reference TRBV9 and TRBJ1-2, reads DSGVTQTPKHLITATGQRVTLRCSPRSGDLSVYWYQQSLDQGLQFLIQYYNGEERAKGNILERFSAQQFPDLHSELNLSSLELGDSALYFCASSVAGGTGFDGYTFGSGTRLTVV.

This chain links TRBV12-3 or TRBV12-4 with TRBJ1-6; D remains unclear. The length of the CDR3 is 13 residues. V dropped 1 base and J dropped 9 bases, with 7 bases sitting between them. Written as DNA, the CDR3 is TGTGCCAGCAGTTTAGTGGGCGGTTCACCCCTCCACTTT. It translates to CASSLVGGSPLHF.

The chain employs TRBV30 and TRBJ2-5; 10 bases map to TRBD2. This CDR3 comprises 15 residues. After removal of 2 bases from V and 1 base from J, the junction contained 4 bases not matched to a gene. Germline CDR1 reads GTSNPN; CDR2 reads SVGIG (reference sequence). CDR3 DNA sequence: TGTGCCTGGAGTATTAGCGGGAGGCCCCAAGAGACCCAGTACTTC. It yields the protein CAWSISGRPQETQYF.

The V gene is TRBV21-1, the J gene TRBJ1-5; the D call TRBD1 from the table was never checked on the DNA. TRBV21-1 is given as a pseudogene. The CDR3 has 16 amino acids. The CDR3 bases are TGTGCCAGCAGCAGAGTACCCGACAGACCCAATCAGCCCCAGCATTTT. Its translation is CASSRVPDRPNQPQHF.

The chain uses TRBV27 and TRBJ1-1; D not resolved. Germline lookup yields CDR1 MNHEY and CDR2 SMNVEV (reference sequence). The V gene lost 6 bases and the J gene lost 7 bases, with 12 bases spanning the gap. The length of the CDR3 is 12 residues. The CDR3 sequence: CASSQRADEAFF. The CDR3 bases are TGTGCCAGCAGCCAAAGGGCGGATGAAGCTTTCTTT.

The rearrangement links TRBV2 to TRBJ2-5, with 11 bases matching TRBD1. The V segment lost 10 bases and the J segment 5 bases; nucleotides outside the gene matches: 3. The germline CDR1 and CDR2 sequences are SNHLY and FYNNEI. The CDR3 covers 12 residues. CDR3 DNA sequence: TGTGCCACGGGACAGGGGGAGGAGACCCAGTACTTC. It specifies CATGQGEETQYF.

The chain has TRBV5-1 and TRBJ2-3; D is ambiguous. Germline V CDR1 and CDR2: SGHRS, YFSETQ. The V gene lost 7 bases and the J gene lost 7 bases, with 16 bases spanning the gap. This CDR3 has 13 residues. The CDR3 loop is CASRAGQYYTQYF. The CDR3 nucleotides are TGCGCCAGCCGGGCCGGCCAATATTATACGCAGTATTTT.

This clone was seen a single time. The genes are TRBV6-6 and TRBJ2-7, with D possibly being TRBD1 (6 bases). The germline gives CDR1 MNHNY, CDR2 SVGAGI (reference sequence). This CDR3 has 13 residues. The V and J ends lost 5 bases and 4 bases respectively, with 12 bases between them. This CDR3 is CASSKTGLYEQYF. The CDR3 coding sequence is TGTGCCAGCAGTAAAACAGGGCTGTACGAGCAGTACTTC.

CDR3 DNA sequence: TGTGCCAGCAGCTTATTTTCTGGGGGGAACACTGAAGCTTTCTTT. This encodes CASSLFSGGNTEAFF. The V call is TRBV7-6, the J call TRBJ1-1; perhaps TRBD1 as D (5 bases). The CDR3 loop spans 15 amino acids. The V gene lost 2 bases and the J gene lost 1 base, with 11 bases spanning the gap. In germline, CDR1 is SGHVS, CDR2 FNYEAQ.

CDR3 in amino acids: CSASTGRSRNTIYF. The CDR3 region has the DNA TGCAGTGCTAGTACAGGACGAAGTCGAAACACCATATATTTT. V and J are TRBV20-1 and TRBJ1-3, with D possibly being TRBD1 (5 bases). Germline V gene data show CDR1 as DFQATT and CDR2 as SNEGSKA (reference sequence). Trimming took off 3 bases at V and 5 bases at J, with 14 bases between the two ends. The CDR3 spans 14 residues.

The rearrangement links TRBV7-9 to TRBJ2-3; 10 bases line up with TRBD2. This CDR3 comprises 16 residues. V lost 5 bases to trimming and J lost 0 bases; unmatched junction nucleotides: 5. The V gene's germline CDR1 is SEHNR and CDR2 FQNEAQ (reference sequence). CDR3 DNA sequence: TGTGCCAGCAGCCTAACTAGCGGGGTGAGCACAGATACGCAGTATTTT. This gives the protein CASSLTSGVSTDTQYF.

The genes are TRBV2 and TRBJ1-2, with 7 bases identical to TRBD1. V lost 7 bases, J lost 7 bases, and 12 bases stayed unmatched. Per germline, CDR1 SNHLY and CDR2 FYNNEI. The CDR3 is 14 residues long. The CDR3 region has the DNA TGTGCCAGCACCTTACTTACAGGGGCGGGTGGCTACACCTTC. Its translation is CASTLLTGAGGYTF.

The V call is TRBV12-3 or TRBV12-4, the J call TRBJ1-3; D unresolved. Trimming removed 3 bases at V and 3 bases at J, with 6 bases between. The CDR3 consists of 13 residues. CDR3 sequence reads: CASSLAGGNTIYF. In nucleotides, the CDR3 is TGTGCCAGCAGTTTGGCAGGTGGAAACACCATATATTTT.

The chain combines TRBV5-8 with TRBJ2-3; no reliable D call. Trimming cost V 2 bases and J 6 bases, with 16 bases left between them. The V gene's germline CDR1 is SGHTS and CDR2 YDEGEE. This CDR3 contains 15 residues. This chain's CDR3 is CASSLWPSKMDTQYF. DNA for the CDR3: TGTGCCAGCAGCTTATGGCCATCTAAAATGGATACGCAGTATTTT.

The chain carries TRBV9 and TRBJ1-1, with 7 bases identical to TRBD1. After removal of 0 bases from V and 1 base from J, the junction contained 0 bases not matched to a gene. Germline CDR1 and CDR2: SGDLS and YYNGEE. The CDR3 is made up of 14 amino acids. DNA for the CDR3: TGTGCCAGCAGCGTAGGGGACAGGAACACTGAAGCTTTCTTT. It encodes CASSVGDRNTEAFF.

J is TRBJ1-6 and V is TRBV2; D is perhaps TRBD1 (6 bases). Germline assignment: CDR1 SNHLY and CDR2 FYNNEI. V was pared by 6 bases and J by 13 bases, with 22 bases between. CDR3 size: 15 residues. The DNA of the CDR3 is TGTGCCAGCAGCTCCACTACGGGACAAGGACGCCCCCTCCACTTT. Translating it yields CASSSTTGQGRPLHF. The whole variable domain, remainder taken from reference TRBV2 and TRBJ1-6, is EPEVTQTPSHQVTQMGQEVILRCVPISNHLYFYWYRQILGQKVEFLVSFYNNEISEKSEIFDDQFSVERPDGSNFTLKIRSTKLEDSAMYFCASSSTTGQGRPLHFGNGTRLTVT.

J is TRBJ2-5 and V is TRBV5-4; 13 nucleotides match TRBD2. V gave up 3 bases and J gave up 1 base; unmatched junction bases: 3. The germline V gene encodes CDR1 SGHNT and CDR2 YYREEE (reference sequence). The CDR3 extends over 16 amino acids. The DNA of the CDR3 is TGTGCCAGCAGCTGGACTAGCGGGGGAACCCAAGAGACCCAGTACTTC. Amino acids: CASSWTSGGTQETQYF.

The chain recombines TRBV5-5 with TRBJ1-1; a weak D match, TRBD1 (6 bases). With 4 bases removed from V and 0 bases from J, the gap between germline ends came to 10 bases. Germline V gives CDR1 SGHKS, CDR2 YYEKEE (reference sequence). The CDR3 totals 14 residues. In nucleotides, the CDR3 is TGTGCCAGCAGCCGCAGGGGCCTGAACACTGAAGCTTTCTTT. Translated, it gives CASSRRGLNTEAFF.

The chain employs TRBV5-4 and TRBJ2-7, with 10 bases identical to TRBD2. Germline V gene sequence: CDR1 SGHNT, CDR2 YYREEE (reference sequence). This CDR3 is built from 15 residues. V gave up 2 bases and J gave up 4 bases; unmatched junction bases: 6. The CDR3 sequence: CASSLAGGPIYEQYF. The CDR3 region has the DNA TGTGCCAGCAGCTTAGCGGGAGGGCCGATATACGAGCAGTACTTC.

The V call is TRBV5-4, the J call TRBJ2-1; TRBD1 agrees at 10 bases. The CDR3 runs to 16 residues. Germline trimming cut 1 base from V and 7 bases from J; bases unmatched to any gene: 8. From germline, CDR1 is SGHNT and CDR2 YYREEE (reference sequence). CDR3 nucleotide sequence: TGTGCCAGCAGCTTGTGGGACAGGGGTAATAGGAATGAGCAGTTCTTC. Translation gives CASSLWDRGNRNEQFF.